This TCR beta chain was recorded in a study of T cells in Graves' hyperthyroidism and ophthalmopathy (dated by TCRdb to between 2019 and 2020). Study-wide context: TCR V-J signatures able to tell the groups apart were searched for in a discovery cohort of some 100 patients, of whom over 40 had Graves' ophthalmopathy and 55 to 60 had stable Graves' hyperthyroidism. After blood sampling, hyperthyroidism patients were treated with methimazole at a starting dose of 30 mg daily, and ophthalmopathy patients were treated with high-dose intravenous methylprednisolone. The study also compared thyroid tissue and blood T-cell repertoires from five or six Graves' hyperthyroidism patients. For training and testing, the approximately 97 patients in the discovery cohort were randomly divided in a 7:3 ratio. An independent validation cohort of under 20 hyperthyroidism patients and over 15 patients who later progressed to ophthalmopathy tested prospective prediction of ophthalmopathy. The paper describes TCR Vbeta CDR3 sequencing of 135 peripheral blood samples, made up of about 40 ophthalmopathy patients, roughly 75 hyperthyroidism patients and 17 progressor patients.

TCR beta CDR3 regions were amplified from RNA transcripts. For the first round of RT-PCR on the TCR CDR3, the HTBI primer set was used together with the Qiagen OneStep RT-PCR kit. The libraries were constructed in a second round of multiplex PCR and then size-selected and purified. Libraries were sequenced paired-end with 100 bp reads on an Illumina HiSeq2000. The published analysis was carried out like this. Raw data were processed with SOAPnuke, discarding reads with adapters, uncalled bases, mean Phred below 15, or no exact constant-primer or identifier match. High-quality paired reads were merged using COPE v1.2.5, and each unique nucleotide sequence was defined as a clonotype. MiTCR v1.1 was used to align the clonotypes against IMGT TRBV, TRBD and TRBJ reference segments. Only V-J combinations with frequency above 0.0001, covering about 99% of repertoires, were analysed. A TCS score was defined as the ratio between F50 (clonal expansion) and ExV (chaos), using BLOSUM62-based TCRdist between CDR3 peptides within each V-J. Welch's t-statistics and random forest reduced roughly 530 V-J features to 13, which were used in a naive Bayes classifier (R e1071). Thyroid-blood repertoire similarity was quantified with the Morisita-Horn index. The public reads were reprocessed in TCRdb via fastp at Q25 and MiXCR, keeping in-frame beta chains. Every entry covers one CDR3 protein and lists the most common genes and DNA from its rows. TCRdb, not the original authors, processed these V and J calls. A total of 530,000 or so distinct CDR3 sequences appear in this sample, 46% of them only once. Jointly, the top ten make up approximately 7.5% of the sample.

Stable Graves' hyperthyroidism was defined as the absence of progression to ophthalmopathy over 18 months of follow-up. Hyperthyroidism patients were newly diagnosed, with disease duration under 2 months, and aged 18 to 65 years. The study excluded patients with uncontrolled infections, other autoimmune diseases, pregnancy or lactation. Clinical symptoms, serum thyroxine and TRAb, thyroid ultrasound, and orbital computed tomography formed the basis for the diagnoses. Total RNA was extracted with Trizol reagent, and quality was checked on an Agilent 2100 Bioanalyzer. Taken from cysteine to phenylalanine, the CDR3 has 14 residues. Kept here is only the CDR3 DNA, which spans 42 bases and is read in frame from base 1. V is shortened by 5 bases, J by 6 bases, and the region joining them spans 17 bases. From the germline V gene, CDR1 is SGHTA and CDR2 is FQGNSA. A word on this clonotype: Which antigen it targets is not known. No much larger clonotype is one base removed from it; base qualities were not supplied.

On the study overall, not on this receptor specifically: Most expanded thyroid clonotypes (frequency above 0.001) were also found in blood, which suggests that blood repertoires may mirror thyroid immune responses. A 13 V-J signature model separated ophthalmopathy from stable hyperthyroidism, with around 91% sensitivity and roughly 81% specificity in cross-validation and 80%/75% in testing. In validation, the model predicted progression to ophthalmopathy a median of about 5.9 months before onset, with over 60% sensitivity and nearly 75% specificity. No statistical method was used to fix the sample size in advance, and group allocation was not hidden from the investigators.

The material sequenced was peripheral blood or thyroid tissue (not recorded which). The receptor comes from a woman aged 18 to 35 with Graves' hyperthyroidism. The receptor chain draws on TRBV7-2 and TRBJ2-7, with TRBD2 perhaps the D gene, on 6 matching bases. The CDR3 protein is CASSPWTEAGEQYF. The nucleotide sequence is TGTGCCAGCAGCCCCTGGACGGAAGCGGGCGAGCAGTACTTC.